The present T cell receptor beta chain was sequenced within a study of cytomegalovirus exposure and HLA in healthy donors. Study overall: Assignment to the Caucasian-associated ancestry cluster applied to more than 75% of the roughly 400 genotyped donors.

Details on this clone: Its antigen is not identified.

Germline-derived CDR1 and CDR2 are SEHNR and FQNEAQ (reference sequence). The germline V and J ends were trimmed by 6 bases and 3 bases, with 10 bases remaining between them. The CDR3 is made up of 13 amino acids. Findings of the study overall: One later analysis reportedly identified an Asian-associated ancestry cluster that showed fewer N-insertions than the roughly 600-donor mean. The presence/absence work took it that sequencing depth was about the same across donors.

The PCR contained 60 Vbeta and 13 Jbeta primers. Sequencing used immunoSEQ multiplex PCR; TCRdb keeps in-frame clones, though not all of them. The data contain 200,000 to 250,000 clones, 70% to 90% of them singletons. The chain employs TRBV7-9 and TRBJ2-3; D might be TRBD1 (5 bases). Sequencing was performed on PBMCs. The sequence came from a human donor in good health. The CDR3 bases are TGTGCCAGCAGGGGCAGGGTTACAGATACGCAGTATTTT. This sequence encodes CASRGRVTDTQYF. Based on the CDR3 plus reference TRBV7-9 and TRBJ2-3, the full variable domain is DTGVSQNPRHKITKRGQNVTFRCDPISEHNRLYWYRQTLGQGPEFLTYFQNEAQLEKSRLLSDRFSAERPKGSFSTLEIQRTEQGDSAMYLCASRGRVTDTQYFGPGTRLTVL.